This T cell receptor beta chain originates from a study of cytomegalovirus exposure and HLA in healthy donors. Study conclusions and caveats: Reported results showed that the classifier diagnosed cytomegalovirus status with high specificity and sensitivity.

This table comes from immunoSEQ multiplex PCR, and its TCRdb copy is limited to in-frame clones, with some not included. The data show roughly 76,000 clones, 94% seen once. The CDR3 covers 14 residues. Trimming left V 1 base short and J 3 bases short, with 11 bases between. Germline V gene sequence: CDR1 SGHRS, CDR2 YFSETQ. This clone has more than one count but fewer than ten. Its antigen is unidentified. The chain is built from TRBV5-1 and TRBJ2-7; TRBD1 is a possible D gene (6 bases). The sequenced sample consisted of PBMCs. The receptor's source is a man between 18 and 35 years old in good health and CMV-seropositive. The CDR3 reads CASSLTQGGYEQYF. The DNA for the CDR3 is TGCGCCAGCAGCTTGACACAGGGTGGCTACGAGCAGTACTTC.